The next 18 T cell receptor beta chains were all read from a single sample in a study of human T cells and chemical hapten exposure. Indicated time point: patch test 1, 2 weeks after DPC sensitization. Treatment noted: therapeutic diphenylcyclopropenone sensitization with weekly scalp DPC. One entry per CDR3 protein results from TCRdb running MiXCR on the RACE reads. Among roughly 160,000 distinct CDR3 sequences listed, approximately 15% were seen once. Sequences were derived from whole blood, sampled in connection with sensitization to the hapten diphenylcyclopropenone (DPC). The receptors were sampled from a woman aged 25 to 39 with alopecia areata. Some clones in this sample may be carry-over from other donors' samples.

The chain is built from TRBV7-8 and TRBJ1-5; D gene ambiguous. The germline gives CDR1 SGHVS, CDR2 FQNEAQ. The CDR3 totals 14 residues. Between the trimmed V and J ends, which lost 5 bases and 3 bases, there was a span of 11 bases. The CDR3 reads CASSRRQYNQPQHF. The DNA of the CDR3 is TGTGCCAGCAGCCGGCGACAATACAATCAGCCCCAGCATTTT.

This clonotype was seen ten or more times. This sequence joins TRBV4-2 and TRBJ2-3; 9 bases agree with TRBD2. The CDR3 extends over 16 amino acids. Germline V lookup: CDR1 LGHNA, CDR2 YNFKEQ. With 4 bases clipped from V and 3 bases from J, the junction kept 8 bases outside the gene matches. CDR3 in DNA: TGTGCCAGCAGCCCTGGGGGACTAGCCGCGACAGATACGCAGTATTTT. This translates into CASSPGGLAATDTQYF.

The chain combines TRBV28 with TRBJ1-1; no clear D. The length of the CDR3 is 15 residues. Per the germline V gene, CDR1 is MDHEN and CDR2 is SYDVKM. V was pared by 4 bases and J by 1 base, with 13 bases between. The CDR3 loop is CASSSASSRNTEAFF. The DNA of the CDR3 is TGTGCCAGCAGTTCTGCATCCTCGAGGAACACTGAAGCTTTCTTT.

The table lists this clonotype with many counts. V is TRBV6-5 and J is TRBJ2-5; TRBD1 matches 8 bases. The J segment lost 1 base and the V segment lost 6 bases, leaving 4 bases of the junction unmatched. The CDR3 runs 14 residues. The germline CDR1 and CDR2 sequences are MNHEY and SVGAGI. The CDR3 DNA sequence: TGTGCCAGCAGCTCGGGACAGGCCCAAGAGACCCAGTACTTC. This sequence encodes CASSSGQAQETQYF.

This clonotype came up a few times. This chain connects TRBV6-2 or TRBV6-3 to TRBJ2-1, with 10 bases lining up with TRBD2. V lost 0 bases and J lost 8; bases outside the gene matches: 28. CDR1 is MNHEY and CDR2 is SVGEGT in the germline V gene. This CDR3 spans 23 amino acids. The CDR3 reads CASSYSIVPSSSISGRNSYEQFF. The CDR3 DNA sequence: TGTGCCAGCAGTTACTCGATTGTACCCTCTAGCTCAATTAGCGGGAGGAATAGCTATGAGCAGTTCTTC.

Ten or more counts support this clonotype. V and J are TRBV7-2 and TRBJ1-5, with D unclear. Germline V lookup: CDR1 SGHTA, CDR2 FQGNSA. The CDR3 has 12 amino acids. Trimming stripped 4 bases from V and 5 bases from J, with 6 bases between. The CDR3 is CASSSLHQPQHF. DNA of the CDR3: TGTGCCAGCAGCTCGCTCCATCAGCCCCAGCATTTT.

This clonotype has a handful of counts. This rearrangement joins TRBV5-1 to TRBJ1-5, with 7 positions matching TRBD1. Germline V gene data show CDR1 as SGHRS and CDR2 as YFSETQ. V shed 0 bases and J 1 base; nucleotides not matched to a gene: 7. The CDR3 runs 17 residues. The CDR3 spells CASSLEPTGMSNQPQHF. CDR3 bases: TGCGCCAGCAGCTTGGAACCGACAGGGATGAGCAATCAGCCCCAGCATTTT.

Only a few counts were recorded for this clonotype. The rearrangement links TRBV5-1 to TRBJ2-2; 10 bases line up with TRBD2. The ends lost 6 bases at V and 7 bases at J; junction bases unmatched: 9. The CDR3 is 15 residues long. CDR1 is SGHRS and CDR2 is YFSETQ in the germline V gene. CDR3 nucleotides: TGCGCCAGCAATGGCCTAGCGGGAGCAGTCGGGGAGCTGTTTTTT. It translates to CASNGLAGAVGELFF. Using reference TRBV5-1 and TRBJ2-2 for the parts outside the CDR3, the full variable domain is KAGVTQTPRYLIKTRGQQVTLSCSPISGHRSVSWYQQTPGQGLQFLFEYFSETQRNKGNFPGRFSGRQFSNSRSEMNVSTLELGDSALYLCASNGLAGAVGELFFGEGSRLTVL.

This clonotype was seen ten or more times. The chain combines TRBV29-1 with TRBJ1-1, with D possibly TRBD1 on 5 matching bases. V was cut by 7 bases and J by 2 bases, with 11 bases left in between. CDR1 SQVTM and CDR2 ANQGSEA come from the germline V gene. The CDR3 loop spans 12 amino acids. CDR3 loop: CSAGTANTEAFF. The CDR3 DNA is TGCAGCGCCGGGACGGCTAACACTGAAGCTTTCTTT.

This clonotype was seen at least ten times. The genes are TRBV20-1 and TRBJ1-5; the match to TRBD1 covers 8 bases. Trimming took 0 bases from V and 1 from J; bases not matched to a gene: 2. Germline CDR1 reads DFQATT; CDR2 reads SNEGSKA (reference sequence). This CDR3 is 15 amino acids long. In nucleotides, the CDR3 is TGCAGTGCTAGAGATCGACAGGGGAGCAATCAGCCCCAGCATTTT. Translation: CSARDRQGSNQPQHF.

V gene TRBV4-3 combines with J gene TRBJ2-1; TRBD1 matches at 7 bases. The V gene end was trimmed by 1 base and the J gene end by 10 bases; junction bases not matched to a gene: 13. CDR1 and CDR2 (germline): LGHNA, YSLEER. The CDR3 runs to 16 residues. This CDR3 is CASSQGVLGGWREQFF. The DNA for the CDR3 is TGCGCCAGCAGCCAAGGAGTTTTAGGGGGCTGGCGCGAGCAGTTCTTC.

This clonotype was recorded a few times. The genes are TRBV20-1 and TRBJ2-7; no reliable D call. The CDR3 runs to 13 residues. The germline V gene encodes CDR1 DFQATT and CDR2 SNEGSKA (reference sequence). The V and J ends lost 4 bases and 2 bases respectively, with 12 bases between them. CDR3 region: CSAIDQDPYEQYF. As DNA, the CDR3 is TGCAGTGCTATTGACCAGGACCCCTACGAGCAGTACTTC.

The table lists this clonotype with many counts. The rearrangement joins TRBV20-1 to TRBJ1-2; a weak D match, TRBD1 (5 bases). Germline V gene sequence: CDR1 DFQATT, CDR2 SNEGSKA (reference sequence). The CDR3 has 13 amino acids. The V end lost 5 bases, the J end lost 13 bases, and 23 bases lay between the germline ends. The CDR3 DNA reads TGCAGTGCTCCCCGGGACGCGACACCCACGTCCACCTTC. It specifies CSAPRDATPTSTF.

The chain combines TRBV7-9 with TRBJ1-3, with a weak D call TRBD1 (5 bases). This CDR3 comprises 14 residues. Deletions cut 2 bases from V and 2 bases from J, with 7 bases between. Looked up from germline, CDR1 is SEHNR and CDR2 is FQNEAQ (reference sequence). CDR3 nucleotide sequence: TGTGCCAGCAGCTTACAGGGAACTGGAAACACCATATATTTT. Translated, it gives CASSLQGTGNTIYF.

This clonotype was observed a handful of times. The chain employs TRBV2 and TRBJ1-6, with 9 bases matching TRBD1. The V gene's germline CDR1 is SNHLY and CDR2 FYNNEI. V dropped 6 bases and J dropped 10; count of bases not matched to a gene: 10. The CDR3 sequence is 15 residues long. The DNA for the CDR3 is TGTGCCAGCAGCGAGGGACAGGGTGATAGCTCACCCCTCCACTTT. Translated, it gives CASSEGQGDSSPLHF.

This clonotype was observed many times. The V gene is TRBV11-3, the J gene TRBJ1-2, with D perhaps matching TRBD1 (6 bases). Germline CDR1 SGHNT, CDR2 YENEEA. This CDR3 is 12 amino acids long. V lost 5 bases and J 4 bases, leaving 8 bases between the germline ends. The CDR3, as DNA: TGTGCCAGCAGCCAGGACAGCTATGGCTACACCTTC. Protein sequence: CASSQDSYGYTF.

This chain joins TRBV4-2 and TRBJ2-7; no definite D call. V was trimmed by 0 bases and J by 6 bases, leaving 9 bases between them. This CDR3 region has 13 residues. Germline V gene data show CDR1 as LGHNA and CDR2 as YNFKEQ. CDR3 sequence: CASSQESAGEQYF. The CDR3 DNA follows: TGTGCCAGCAGCCAAGAGTCAGCTGGCGAGCAGTACTTC.

The genes are TRBV6-5 and TRBJ1-6; 11 bases match TRBD1. Germline loops: CDR1 MNHEY, CDR2 SVGAGI. After removal of 6 bases from V and 10 bases from J, the junction contained 8 bases not matched to a gene. The CDR3 contains 15 residues. DNA of the CDR3: TGTGCCAGCAGACCAGGACAGGGGGCAGGGTCACCCCTCCACTTT. Translating gives CASRPGQGAGSPLHF.